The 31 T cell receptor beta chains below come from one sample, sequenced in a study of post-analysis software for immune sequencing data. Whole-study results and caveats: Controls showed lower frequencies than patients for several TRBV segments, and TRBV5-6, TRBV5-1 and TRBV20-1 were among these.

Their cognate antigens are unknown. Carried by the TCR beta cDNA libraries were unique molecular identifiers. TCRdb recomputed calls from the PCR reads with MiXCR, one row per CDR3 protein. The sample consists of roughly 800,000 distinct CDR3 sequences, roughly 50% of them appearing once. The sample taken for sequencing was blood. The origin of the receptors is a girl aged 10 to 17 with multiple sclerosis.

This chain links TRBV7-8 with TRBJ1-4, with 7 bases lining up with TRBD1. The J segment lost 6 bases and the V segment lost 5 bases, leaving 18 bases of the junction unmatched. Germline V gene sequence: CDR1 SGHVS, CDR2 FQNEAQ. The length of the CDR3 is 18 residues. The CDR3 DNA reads TGTGCCAGCAGCCGGCGGGGCAGGGGGATGAACATGGATGAAAAACTGTTTTTT. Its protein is CASSRRGRGMNMDEKLFF.

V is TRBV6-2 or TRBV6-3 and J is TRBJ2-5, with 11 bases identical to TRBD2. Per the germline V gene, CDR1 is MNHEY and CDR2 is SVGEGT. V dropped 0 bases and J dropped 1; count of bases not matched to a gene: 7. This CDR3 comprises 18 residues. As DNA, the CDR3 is TGTGCCAGCAGTTACTCTTTCGGGACTAGCGGACCCCAAGAGACCCAGTACTTC. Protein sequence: CASSYSFGTSGPQETQYF.

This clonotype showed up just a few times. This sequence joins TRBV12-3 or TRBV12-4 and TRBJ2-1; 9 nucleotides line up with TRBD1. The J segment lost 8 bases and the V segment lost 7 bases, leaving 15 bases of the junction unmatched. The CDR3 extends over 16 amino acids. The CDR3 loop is CASTWTGAGLDDEQFF. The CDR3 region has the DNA TGTGCCAGCACCTGGACAGGGGCAGGGCTTGACGATGAGCAGTTCTTC.

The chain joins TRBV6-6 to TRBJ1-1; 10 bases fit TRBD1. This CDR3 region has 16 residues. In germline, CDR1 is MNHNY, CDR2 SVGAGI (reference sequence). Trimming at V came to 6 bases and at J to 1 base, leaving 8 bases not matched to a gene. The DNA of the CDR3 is TGTGCCAGCAGCTCGGGACAGGGGTGGGAGAACACTGAAGCTTTCTTT. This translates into CASSSGQGWENTEAFF.

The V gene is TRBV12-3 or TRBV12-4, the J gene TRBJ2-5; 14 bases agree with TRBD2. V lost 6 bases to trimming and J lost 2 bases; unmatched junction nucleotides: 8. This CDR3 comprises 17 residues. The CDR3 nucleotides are TGTGCCAGCAGCACCGGACTAGCGGGGGGATTACAAGAGACCCAGTACTTC. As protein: CASSTGLAGGLQETQYF.

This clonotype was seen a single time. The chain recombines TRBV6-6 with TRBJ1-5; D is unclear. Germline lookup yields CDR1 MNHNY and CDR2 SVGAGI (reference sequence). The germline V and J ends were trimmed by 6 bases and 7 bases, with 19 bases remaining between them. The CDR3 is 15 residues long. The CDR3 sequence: CASRLPSHAEQPQHF. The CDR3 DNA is TGTGCCAGCAGGCTACCCTCACATGCAGAACAGCCCCAGCATTTT.

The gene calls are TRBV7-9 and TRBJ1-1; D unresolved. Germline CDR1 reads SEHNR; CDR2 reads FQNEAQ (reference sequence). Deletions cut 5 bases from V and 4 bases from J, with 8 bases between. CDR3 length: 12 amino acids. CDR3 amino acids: CASSPFSTEAFF. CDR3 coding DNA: TGTGCCAGCAGCCCCTTCAGCACTGAAGCTTTCTTT.

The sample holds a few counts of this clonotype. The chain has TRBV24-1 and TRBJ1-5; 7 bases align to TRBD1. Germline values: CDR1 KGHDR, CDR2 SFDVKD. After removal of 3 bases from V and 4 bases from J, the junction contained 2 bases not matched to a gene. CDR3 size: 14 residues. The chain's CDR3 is CATSDQTGNQPQHF. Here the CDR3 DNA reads TGTGCCACCAGTGATCAGACAGGGAATCAGCCCCAGCATTTT.

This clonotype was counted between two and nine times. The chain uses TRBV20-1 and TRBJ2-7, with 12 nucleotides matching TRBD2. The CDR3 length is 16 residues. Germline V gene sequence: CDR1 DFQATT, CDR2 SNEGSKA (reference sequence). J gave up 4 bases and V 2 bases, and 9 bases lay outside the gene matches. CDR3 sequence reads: CSARLAGGPSVYEQYF. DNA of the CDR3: TGCAGTGCTAGACTAGCGGGAGGGCCGTCCGTGTACGAGCAGTACTTC.

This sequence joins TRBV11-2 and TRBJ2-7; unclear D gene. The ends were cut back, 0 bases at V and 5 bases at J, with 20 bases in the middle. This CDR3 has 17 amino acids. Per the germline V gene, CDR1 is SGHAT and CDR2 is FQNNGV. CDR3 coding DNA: TGTGCCAGCAGCTTAGATCGCTTACGGTTTCGCATTCACGAGCAGTACTTC. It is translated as CASSLDRLRFRIHEQYF.

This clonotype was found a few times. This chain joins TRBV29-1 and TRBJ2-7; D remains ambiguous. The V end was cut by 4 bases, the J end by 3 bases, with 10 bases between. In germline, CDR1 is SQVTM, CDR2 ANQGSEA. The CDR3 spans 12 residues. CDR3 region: CSVVVSNYEQYF. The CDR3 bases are TGCAGCGTTGTCGTCTCAAACTACGAGCAGTACTTC.

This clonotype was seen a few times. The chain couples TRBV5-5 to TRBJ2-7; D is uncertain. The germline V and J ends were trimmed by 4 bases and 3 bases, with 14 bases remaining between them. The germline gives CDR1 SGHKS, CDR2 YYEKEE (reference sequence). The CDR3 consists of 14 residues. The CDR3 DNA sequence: TGTGCCAGCAGCCCGTTTTATTTCGACTACGAGCAGTACTTC. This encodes CASSPFYFDYEQYF. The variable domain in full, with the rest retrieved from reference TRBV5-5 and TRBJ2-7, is DAGVTQSPTHLIKTRGQQVTLRCSPISGHKSVSWYQQVLGQGPQFIFQYYEKEERGRGNFPDRFSARQFPNYSSELNVNALLLGDSALYLCASSPFYFDYEQYFGPGTRLTVT.

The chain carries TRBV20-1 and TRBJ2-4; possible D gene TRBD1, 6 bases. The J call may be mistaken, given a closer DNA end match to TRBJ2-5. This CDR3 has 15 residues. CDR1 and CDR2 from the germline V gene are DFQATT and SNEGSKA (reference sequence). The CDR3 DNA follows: TGCAGTGCTAGTTACCAGGACAGAGATCAAGAGACCCAGTACTTC. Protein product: CSASYQDRDQETQYF.

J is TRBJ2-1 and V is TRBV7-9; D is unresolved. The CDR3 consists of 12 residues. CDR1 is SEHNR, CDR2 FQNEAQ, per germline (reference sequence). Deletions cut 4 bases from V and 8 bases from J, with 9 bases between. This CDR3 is CASSSGPYEQFF. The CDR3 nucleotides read TGTGCCAGCAGCTCCGGACCCTATGAGCAGTTCTTC.

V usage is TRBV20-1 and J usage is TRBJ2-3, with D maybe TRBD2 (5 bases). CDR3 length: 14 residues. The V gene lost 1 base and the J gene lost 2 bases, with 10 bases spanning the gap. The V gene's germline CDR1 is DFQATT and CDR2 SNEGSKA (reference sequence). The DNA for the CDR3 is TGCAGTGCTAGAGTCGGGGTTTACACAGATACGCAGTATTTT. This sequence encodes CSARVGVYTDTQYF.

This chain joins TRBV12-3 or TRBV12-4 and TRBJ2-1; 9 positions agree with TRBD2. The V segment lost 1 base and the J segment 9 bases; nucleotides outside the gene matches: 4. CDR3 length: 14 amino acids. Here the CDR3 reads CASSLGGLAREQFF. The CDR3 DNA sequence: TGTGCCAGCAGTTTAGGCGGACTAGCGCGTGAGCAGTTCTTC.

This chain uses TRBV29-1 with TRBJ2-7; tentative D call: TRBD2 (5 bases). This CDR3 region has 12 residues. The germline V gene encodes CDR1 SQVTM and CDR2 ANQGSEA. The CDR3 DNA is TGCAGGACGTGGGAGTGCTCCTACGAGCAGTACTTC. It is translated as CRTWECSYEQYF.

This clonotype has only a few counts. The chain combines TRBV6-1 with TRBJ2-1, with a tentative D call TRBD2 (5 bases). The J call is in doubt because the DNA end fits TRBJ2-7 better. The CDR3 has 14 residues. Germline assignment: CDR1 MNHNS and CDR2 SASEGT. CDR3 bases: TGTGCCAGTGTTGAGGGCGTCTATCCTCTCGAGCAGTACTTC. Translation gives CASVEGVYPLEQYF.

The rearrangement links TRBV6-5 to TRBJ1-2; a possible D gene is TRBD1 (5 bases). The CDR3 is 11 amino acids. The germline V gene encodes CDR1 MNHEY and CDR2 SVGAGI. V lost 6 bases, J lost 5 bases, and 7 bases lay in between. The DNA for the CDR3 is TGTGCCAGCAGGACAGCGTATGGCTACACCTTC. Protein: CASRTAYGYTF.

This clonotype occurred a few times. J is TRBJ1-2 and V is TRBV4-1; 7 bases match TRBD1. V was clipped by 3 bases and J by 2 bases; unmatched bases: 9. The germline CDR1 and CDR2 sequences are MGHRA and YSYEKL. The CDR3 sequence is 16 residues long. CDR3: CASSQNRQGPNYGYTF. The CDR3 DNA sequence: TGCGCCAGCAGCCAGAATAGACAGGGTCCAAACTATGGCTACACCTTC.

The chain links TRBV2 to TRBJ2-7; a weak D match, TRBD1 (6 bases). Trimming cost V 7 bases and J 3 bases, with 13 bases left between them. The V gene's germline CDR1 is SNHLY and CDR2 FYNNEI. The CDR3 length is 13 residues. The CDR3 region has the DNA TGTGCCAGCACTCAGGGACACGGCTACGAGCAGTACTTC. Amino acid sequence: CASTQGHGYEQYF.

The CDR3 bases are TGTGCCAGCAACGCGAGGGGGGTCTCCTACGAGCAGTACTTC. Translating it yields CASNARGVSYEQYF. This sequence joins TRBV2 and TRBJ2-7; perhaps D is TRBD1 or TRBD2 (6 bases each). The V gene lost 7 bases and the J gene lost 0 bases, with 13 bases spanning the gap. The germline CDR1 and CDR2 sequences are SNHLY and FYNNEI. The CDR3 totals 14 residues.

The CDR3 reads CSALGQLNTGELFF. Written as DNA, the CDR3 is TGCAGCGCCCTAGGACAGCTAAACACCGGGGAGCTGTTTTTT. The J gene is TRBJ2-2, the V gene TRBV29-1; D perhaps matches TRBD1 (6 bases). Between the trimmed V and J ends, which lost 7 bases and 2 bases, there was a span of 14 bases. The germline CDR1 and CDR2 sequences are SQVTM and ANQGSEA. This CDR3 region has 14 residues.

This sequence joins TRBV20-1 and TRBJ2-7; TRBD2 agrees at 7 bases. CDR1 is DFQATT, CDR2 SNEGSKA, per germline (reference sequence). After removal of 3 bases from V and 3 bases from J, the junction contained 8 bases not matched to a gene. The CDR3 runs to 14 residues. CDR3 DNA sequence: TGCAGTGCTAGTGGGACTAAAGGGGACTACGAGCAGTACTTC. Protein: CSASGTKGDYEQYF.

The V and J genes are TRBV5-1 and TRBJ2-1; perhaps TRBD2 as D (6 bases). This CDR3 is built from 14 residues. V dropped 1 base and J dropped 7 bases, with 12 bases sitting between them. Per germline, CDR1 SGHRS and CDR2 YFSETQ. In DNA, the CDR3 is TGCGCCAGCAGCTTGTCGCCCGGGAGTAATGAGCAGTTCTTC. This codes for CASSLSPGSNEQFF.

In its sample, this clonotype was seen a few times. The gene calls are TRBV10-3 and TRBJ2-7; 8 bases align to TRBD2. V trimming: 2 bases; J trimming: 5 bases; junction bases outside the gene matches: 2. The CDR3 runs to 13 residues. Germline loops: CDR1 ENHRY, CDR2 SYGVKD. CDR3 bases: TGTGCCATCAGTGAGAGCGGGAGAGACGAGCAGTACTTC. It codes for CAISESGRDEQYF.

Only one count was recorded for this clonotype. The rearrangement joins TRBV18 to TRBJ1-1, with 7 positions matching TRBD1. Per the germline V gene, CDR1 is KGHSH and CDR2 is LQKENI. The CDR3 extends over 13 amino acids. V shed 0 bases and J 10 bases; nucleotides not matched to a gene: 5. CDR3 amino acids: CASSPPGQPTAFF. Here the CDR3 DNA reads TGTGCCAGCTCACCACCGGGACAGCCAACAGCTTTCTTT.

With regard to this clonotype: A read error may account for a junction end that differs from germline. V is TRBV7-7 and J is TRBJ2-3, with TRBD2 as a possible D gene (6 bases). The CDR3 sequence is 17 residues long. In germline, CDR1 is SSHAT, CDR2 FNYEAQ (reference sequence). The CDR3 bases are TGTGCTAGCAGCTTATTTCCTCGGGGGAGGAGGACAGATACGCAGTATTTT. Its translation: CASSLFPRGRRTDTQYF. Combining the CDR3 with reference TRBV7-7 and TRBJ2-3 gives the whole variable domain GAGVSQSPRYKVTKRGQDVTLRCDPISSHATLYWYQQALGQGPEFLTYFNYEAQPDKSGLPSDRFSAERPEGSISTLTIQRTEQRDSAMYRCASSLFPRGRRTDTQYFGPGTRLTVL.

CDR3 in DNA: TGCAGCGTTGAGTCGGGAGACTCCTACGAGCAGTACTTC. This translates into CSVESGDSYEQYF. V is TRBV29-1 and J is TRBJ2-7; tentatively, D is TRBD2 (6 bases). V lost 3 bases and J lost 0, with 9 bases in between. The CDR3 covers 13 residues. From germline, CDR1 is SQVTM and CDR2 ANQGSEA.

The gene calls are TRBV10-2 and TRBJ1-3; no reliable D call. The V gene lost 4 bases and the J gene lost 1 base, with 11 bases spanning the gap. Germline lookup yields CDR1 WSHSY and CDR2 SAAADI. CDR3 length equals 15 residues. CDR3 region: CASSAVDGSGNTIYF. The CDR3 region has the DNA TGCGCCAGCAGTGCCGTTGACGGATCTGGAAACACCATATATTTT.

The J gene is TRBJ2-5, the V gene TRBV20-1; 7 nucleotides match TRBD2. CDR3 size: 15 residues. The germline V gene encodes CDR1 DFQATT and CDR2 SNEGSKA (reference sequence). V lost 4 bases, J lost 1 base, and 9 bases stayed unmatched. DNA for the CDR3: TGCAGTGCTACTCCCGTAGGCGGGAGCCAAGAGACCCAGTACTTC. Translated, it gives CSATPVGGSQETQYF.